This paragraph reports one TCR beta chain. This sample was included in a study of blood T cell repertoires in COVID-19. Whole-study context: There were acute and convalescent COVID-19 samples, and they came from the United States, Italy and Spain. Nucleic acid was either cDNA or gDNA, and it came from T cells, B-cell-depleted T cells, or PBMCs.

In the authors' methods: Reference gene primer amplification yielded estimated nucleated cell counts. Using immunoSEQ multiplex PCR, the repertoire was profiled, and TCRdb retains in-frame clones only, with some absent. V, J and clone size were drawn from that table, and D and trimming were deduced from the DNA. The profile covers 350,000 to 450,000 clones, with 85% appearing a single time and 3.5% to 4% taken by the ten largest. The CDR3 consists of 15 residues. Unmatched junction bases numbered 4, after V lost 1 base and J lost 2 bases. CDR1 and CDR2 (germline): MGHRA, YSYEKL. The source material was peripheral blood. The chain links TRBV4-1 to TRBJ2-7; TRBD1 agrees at 8 bases. The receptor was isolated from a woman younger than 30 with acute or convalescent COVID-19. The CDR3 here is CASSQAGGPTYEQYF. As DNA, the CDR3 is TGCGCCAGCAGCCAAGCAGGGGGCCCAACCTACGAGCAGTACTTC.